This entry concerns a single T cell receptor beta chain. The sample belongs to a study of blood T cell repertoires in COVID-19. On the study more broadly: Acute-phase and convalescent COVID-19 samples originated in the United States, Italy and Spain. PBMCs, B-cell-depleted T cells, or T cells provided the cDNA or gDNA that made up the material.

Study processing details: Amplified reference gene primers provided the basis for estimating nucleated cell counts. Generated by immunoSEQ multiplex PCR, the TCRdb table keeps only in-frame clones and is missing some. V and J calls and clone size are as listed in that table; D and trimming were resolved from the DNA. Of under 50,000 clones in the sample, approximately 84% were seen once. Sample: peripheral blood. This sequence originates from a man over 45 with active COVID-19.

As DNA, the CDR3 is TGTGCCAGCTCACCAACTGAAGACACTGAAGCTTTCTTT. Residues: CASSPTEDTEAFF. The chain is built from TRBV18 and TRBJ1-1; no definite D call. The CDR3 is made up of 13 amino acids. Germline CDR1 KGHSH, CDR2 LQKENI. Trimming left V 2 bases short and J 3 bases short, with 7 bases between.